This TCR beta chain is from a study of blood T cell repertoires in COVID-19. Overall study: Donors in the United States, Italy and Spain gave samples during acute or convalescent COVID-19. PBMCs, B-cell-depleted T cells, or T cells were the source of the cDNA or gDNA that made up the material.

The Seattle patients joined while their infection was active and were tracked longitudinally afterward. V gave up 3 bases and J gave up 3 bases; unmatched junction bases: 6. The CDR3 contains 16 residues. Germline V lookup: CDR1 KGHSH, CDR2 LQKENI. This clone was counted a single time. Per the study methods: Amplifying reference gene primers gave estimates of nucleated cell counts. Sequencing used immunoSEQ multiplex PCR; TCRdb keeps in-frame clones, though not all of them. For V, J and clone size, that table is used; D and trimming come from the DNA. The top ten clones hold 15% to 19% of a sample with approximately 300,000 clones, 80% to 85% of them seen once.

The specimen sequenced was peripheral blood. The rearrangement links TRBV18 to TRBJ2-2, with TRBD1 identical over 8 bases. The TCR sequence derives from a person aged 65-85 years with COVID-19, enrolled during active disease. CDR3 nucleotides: TGTGCCAGCTCACCTCTGGACAGGGTTGACACCGGGGAGCTGTTTTTT. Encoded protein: CASSPLDRVDTGELFF.